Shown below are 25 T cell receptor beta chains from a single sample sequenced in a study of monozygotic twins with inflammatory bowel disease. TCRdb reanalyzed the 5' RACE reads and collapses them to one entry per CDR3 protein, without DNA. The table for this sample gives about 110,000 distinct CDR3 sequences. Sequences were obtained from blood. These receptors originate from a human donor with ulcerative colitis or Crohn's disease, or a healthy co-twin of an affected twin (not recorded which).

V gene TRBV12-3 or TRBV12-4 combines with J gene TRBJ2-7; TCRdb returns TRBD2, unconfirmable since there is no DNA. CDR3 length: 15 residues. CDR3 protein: CASSATSLNSYEQYF.

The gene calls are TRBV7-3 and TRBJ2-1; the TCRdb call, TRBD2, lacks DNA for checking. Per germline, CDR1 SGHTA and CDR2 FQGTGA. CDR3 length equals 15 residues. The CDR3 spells CASSHGLAAYNEQFF.

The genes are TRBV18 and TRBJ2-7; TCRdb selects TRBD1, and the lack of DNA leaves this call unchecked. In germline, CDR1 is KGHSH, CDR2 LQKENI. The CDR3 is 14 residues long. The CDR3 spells CASSLRTEGREQYF.

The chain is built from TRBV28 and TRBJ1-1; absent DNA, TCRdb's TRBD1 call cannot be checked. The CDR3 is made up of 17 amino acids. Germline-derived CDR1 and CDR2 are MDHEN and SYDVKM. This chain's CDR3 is CASSFILPGMLNTEAFF.

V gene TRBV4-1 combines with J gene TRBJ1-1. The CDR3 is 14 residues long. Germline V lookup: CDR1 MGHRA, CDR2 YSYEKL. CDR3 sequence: CASSQDLGETEAFF.

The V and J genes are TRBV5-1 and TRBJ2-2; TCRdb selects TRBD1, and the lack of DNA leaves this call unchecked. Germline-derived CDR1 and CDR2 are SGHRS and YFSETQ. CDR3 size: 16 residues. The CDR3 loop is CASSLEGTGDTGELFF.

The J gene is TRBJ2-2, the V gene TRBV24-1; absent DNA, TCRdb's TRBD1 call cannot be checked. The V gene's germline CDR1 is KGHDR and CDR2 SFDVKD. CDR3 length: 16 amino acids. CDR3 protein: CATRDTGGSNTGELFF.

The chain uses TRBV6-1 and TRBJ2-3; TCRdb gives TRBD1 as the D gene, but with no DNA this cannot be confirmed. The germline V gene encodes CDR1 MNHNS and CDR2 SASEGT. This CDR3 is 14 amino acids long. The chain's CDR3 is CASSERQPTDTQYF.

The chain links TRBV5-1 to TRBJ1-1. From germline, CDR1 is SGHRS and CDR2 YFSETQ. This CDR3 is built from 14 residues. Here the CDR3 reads CASSFGGGGAEAFF.

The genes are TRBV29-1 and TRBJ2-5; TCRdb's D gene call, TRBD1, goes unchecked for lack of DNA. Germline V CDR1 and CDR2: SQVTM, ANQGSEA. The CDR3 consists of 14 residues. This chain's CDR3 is CSVGSGTGSETQYF.

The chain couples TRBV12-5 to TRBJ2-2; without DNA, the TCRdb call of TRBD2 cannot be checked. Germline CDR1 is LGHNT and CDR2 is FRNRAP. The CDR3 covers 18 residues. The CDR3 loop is CASGLGTSYFRGAGELFF.

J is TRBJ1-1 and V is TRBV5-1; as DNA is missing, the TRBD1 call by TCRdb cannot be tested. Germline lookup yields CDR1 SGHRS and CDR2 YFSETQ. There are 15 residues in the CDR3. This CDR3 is CASSLMAGANTEAFF.

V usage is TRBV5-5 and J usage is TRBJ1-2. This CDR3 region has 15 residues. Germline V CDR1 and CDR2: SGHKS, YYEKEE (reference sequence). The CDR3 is CASSPSGGRSYGYTF.

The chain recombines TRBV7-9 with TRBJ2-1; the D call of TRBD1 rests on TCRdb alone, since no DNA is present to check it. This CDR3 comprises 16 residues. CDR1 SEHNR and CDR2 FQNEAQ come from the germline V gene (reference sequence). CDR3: CASTPSGAALYNEQFF.

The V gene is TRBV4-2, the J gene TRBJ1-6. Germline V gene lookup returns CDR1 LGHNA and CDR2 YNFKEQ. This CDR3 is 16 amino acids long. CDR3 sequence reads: CASSQEVGSYNSPLHF.

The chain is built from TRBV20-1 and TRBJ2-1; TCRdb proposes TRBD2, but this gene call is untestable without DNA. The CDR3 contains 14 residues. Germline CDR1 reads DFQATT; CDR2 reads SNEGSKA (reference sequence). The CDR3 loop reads CSGRGGLEYNEQFF.

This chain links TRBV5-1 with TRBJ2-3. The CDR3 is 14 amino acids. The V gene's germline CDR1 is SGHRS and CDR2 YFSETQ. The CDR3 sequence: CASSTQQYTDTQYF.

The CDR3 spells CASSLADVAGGPQETQYF. J is TRBJ2-5 and V is TRBV5-1; TCRdb calls TRBD2, which cannot be checked without DNA. Germline assignment: CDR1 SGHRS and CDR2 YFSETQ. The CDR3 is 18 amino acids. Variable domain in full (rest from reference TRBV5-1 and TRBJ2-5): KAGVTQTPRYLIKTRGQQVTLSCSPISGHRSVSWYQQTPGQGLQFLFEYFSETQRNKGNFPGRFSGRQFSNSRSEMNVSTLELGDSALYLCASSLADVAGGPQETQYFGPGTRLLVL.

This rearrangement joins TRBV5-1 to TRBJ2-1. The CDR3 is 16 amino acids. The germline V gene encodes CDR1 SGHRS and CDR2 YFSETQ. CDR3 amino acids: CASSLGVAASYNEQFF.

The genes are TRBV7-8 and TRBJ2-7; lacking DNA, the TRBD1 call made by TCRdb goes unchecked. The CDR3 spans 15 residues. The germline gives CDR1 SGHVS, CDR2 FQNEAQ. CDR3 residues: CASSARTGSGYEQYF.

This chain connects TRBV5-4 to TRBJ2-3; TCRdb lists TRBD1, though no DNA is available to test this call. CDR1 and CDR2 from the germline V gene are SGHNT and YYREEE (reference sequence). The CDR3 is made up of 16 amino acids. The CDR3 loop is CASSGGTGGATDTQYF. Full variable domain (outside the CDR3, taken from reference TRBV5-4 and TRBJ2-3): ETGVTQSPTHLIKTRGQQVTLRCSSQSGHNTVSWYQQALGQGPQFIFQYYREEENGRGNFPPRFSGLQFPNYSSELNVNALELDDSALYLCASSGGTGGATDTQYFGPGTRLTVL.

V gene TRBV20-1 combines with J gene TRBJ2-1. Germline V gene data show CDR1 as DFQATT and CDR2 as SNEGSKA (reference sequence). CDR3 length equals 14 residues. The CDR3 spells CSARDGSSYNEQFF.

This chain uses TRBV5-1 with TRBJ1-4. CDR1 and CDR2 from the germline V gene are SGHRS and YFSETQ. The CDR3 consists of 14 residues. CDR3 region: CASSLDSFNEKLFF. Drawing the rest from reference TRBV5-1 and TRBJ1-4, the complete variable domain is KAGVTQTPRYLIKTRGQQVTLSCSPISGHRSVSWYQQTPGQGLQFLFEYFSETQRNKGNFPGRFSGRQFSNSRSEMNVSTLELGDSALYLCASSLDSFNEKLFFGSGTQLSVL.

CDR3: CSAPKTGRLETQYF. V and J are TRBV20-1 and TRBJ2-5; TCRdb lists TRBD1, though no DNA is available to test this call. The CDR3 is 14 residues long. Germline V gene data show CDR1 as DFQATT and CDR2 as SNEGSKA (reference sequence).

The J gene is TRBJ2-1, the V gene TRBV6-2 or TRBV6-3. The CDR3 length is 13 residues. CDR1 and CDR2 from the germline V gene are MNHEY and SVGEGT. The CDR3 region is CASGRKYYNEQFF.